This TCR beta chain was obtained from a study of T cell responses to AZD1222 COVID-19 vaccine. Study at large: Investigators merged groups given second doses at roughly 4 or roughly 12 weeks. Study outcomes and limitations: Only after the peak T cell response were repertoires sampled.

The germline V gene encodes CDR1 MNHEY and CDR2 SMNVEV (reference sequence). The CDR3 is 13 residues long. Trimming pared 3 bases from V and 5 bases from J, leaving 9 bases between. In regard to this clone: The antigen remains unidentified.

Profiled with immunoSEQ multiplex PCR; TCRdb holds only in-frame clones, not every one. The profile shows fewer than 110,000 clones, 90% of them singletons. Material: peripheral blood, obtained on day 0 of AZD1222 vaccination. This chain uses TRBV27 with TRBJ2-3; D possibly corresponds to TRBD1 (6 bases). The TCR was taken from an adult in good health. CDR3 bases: TGTGCCAGCAGTTTGAGGGGGATAGATACGCAGTATTTT. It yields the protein CASSLRGIDTQYF.